Listed below are T cell receptor beta chains from one sample, sequenced in a study of blood T cell repertoires in COVID-19. TCRdb's copy holds only in-frame clones and misses some; the assay was immunoSEQ multiplex PCR. The sample lists about 310,000 clones, around 87% occurring once. Specimen: peripheral blood. The receptors stem from a woman in her 50s who had recovered from COVID-19. Both conserved end residues are part of each CDR3. D genes are given only for firm matches. A clone size is listed for some rows: how often the clone was seen (once, few, many), or a class if it is expanded.

TRBJ1-4 - TRBV19 - CASSSRATNEKLFF TGTGCCAGTAGTAGCCGGGCAACTAATGAAAAACTGTTTTTT
TRBJ2-1 - TRBV10-3 - CAISELGKGPHNEQFF TGTGCCATCAGTGAGCTAGGGAAGGGGCCTCACAATGAGCAGTTCTTC
TRBJ1-2 - TRBV5-4 TRBD1 CASSWSGRGHTNYGYTF TGTGCCAGCAGCTGGTCGGGCAGGGGGCACACTAACTATGGCTACACCTTC
TRBJ1-1 - TRBV30 TRBD1 CAWSGLTGGAFF TGTGCCTGGAGTGGACTCACAGGGGGAGCTTTCTTT
TRBJ2-5 - TRBV6-5 - CASSKDIQETQYF TGTGCCAGCAGTAAGGACATTCAAGAGACCCAGTACTTC
TRBJ2-2 few TRBV19 - CASSVHTGELFF TGTGCCAGTAGCGTCCACACCGGGGAGCTGTTTTTT
TRBJ2-7 - TRBV19 - CASSTLDSTYEQYF TGTGCCAGTAGTACCTTGGACAGTACCTACGAGCAGTACTTC
TRBJ2-3 - TRBV4-1 - CASSQAGHSPGGDTQYF TGCGCCAGCAGCCAGGCCGGTCATAGCCCCGGTGGAGATACGCAGTATTTT
TRBJ1-4 - TRBV2 - CASSEGASLAEKLFF TGTGCCAGCAGTGAAGGGGCCAGCCTTGCTGAAAAACTGTTTTTT
TRBJ2-7 once TRBV5-4 - CASSFDRYSYEQYF TGTGCCAGCAGCTTCGACAGGTACTCCTACGAGCAGTACTTC
TRBJ2-3 - TRBV9 TRBD2 CASSETSASTDTQYF TGTGCCAGCAGCGAGACTAGCGCTAGCACAGATACGCAGTATTTT
TRBJ1-1 - TRBV7-9 TRBD1 CASSLAGTGNTEAFF TGTGCCAGCAGCCTCGCCGGGACAGGGAACACTGAAGCTTTCTTT
TRBJ1-1 once TRBV27 - CASSFSGGWGTEAFF TGTGCCAGCAGTTTCTCGGGGGGCTGGGGCACTGAAGCTTTCTTT
TRBJ2-5 - TRBV11-2 - CASSLNSDQETQYF TGTGCCAGCAGCTTAAATAGCGACCAAGAGACCCAGTACTTC
TRBJ1-2 once TRBV11-1 - CASSPDSNYGYTF TGTGCCAGCAGCCCAGACAGTAACTATGGCTACACCTTC
TRBJ2-7 few TRBV4-2 - CASSQEAGATVNEQYF TGTGCCAGCAGCCAAGAAGCTGGGGCGACGGTCAACGAGCAGTACTTC
TRBJ1-1 - TRBV18 TRBD1 CASSPPDRALNTEAFF TGTGCCAGCTCACCACCCGACAGGGCTCTGAACACTGAAGCTTTCTTT
TRBJ1-5 - TRBV20-1 - CSASLAGPQPQHF TGCAGTGCTAGTCTTGCAGGGCCACAGCCCCAGCATTTT
TRBJ2-7 once TRBV20-1 - CSASPSGGPYEQYF TGCAGTGCTAGTCCAAGCGGAGGCCCCTACGAGCAGTACTTC
TRBJ2-1 - TRBV19 TRBD1 CASSIEGQGGLYNEQFF TGTGCCAGTAGTATAGAAGGACAGGGCGGCCTGTACAATGAGCAGTTCTTC
TRBJ2-5 - TRBV25-1 - CASSPRSGLETQYF TGTGCCAGCAGTCCGCGGTCCGGACTAGAGACCCAGTACTTC
TRBJ2-7 - TRBV7-8 - CASRPRGTDAPYEQYF TGTGCCAGCAGGCCCCGGGGGACTGATGCCCCTTACGAGCAGTACTTC
TRBJ2-7 once TRBV10-3 TRBD2 CASSGGGPYEQYF TGTGCCAGCTCCGGGGGGGGTCCCTACGAGCAGTACTTC
TRBJ2-5 once TRBV12-3/TRBV12-4 - CASTLTEETQYF TGTGCCAGCACCTTGACAGAAGAGACCCAGTACTTC
TRBJ2-2 - TRBV7-9 TRBD2 CASSWGGATGELFF TGTGCCAGCAGCTGGGGGGGAGCGACCGGGGAGCTGTTTTTT
TRBJ1-5 - TRBV5-5 - CASSFDQGLGDQPQHF TGTGCCAGCAGCTTTGATCAAGGCCTAGGTGACCAGCCCCAGCATTTT
TRBJ1-5 few TRBV10-3 TRBD1 CAISESGQGSNQPQHF TGTGCCATCAGTGAGTCCGGACAGGGTAGCAATCAGCCCCAGCATTTT
TRBJ2-4 - TRBV4-3 - CASSQEGQGGIQYF TGCGCCAGCAGCCAAGAAGGGCAGGGAGGCATTCAGTACTTC
TRBJ2-7 - TRBV3-1/TRBV3-2 - CASSPETSGSDEQYF TGTGCCAGCAGCCCAGAGACGTCCGGGTCGGACGAGCAGTACTTC
TRBJ2-2 - TRBV12-3/TRBV12-4 - CASTKTTGGELFF TGTGCCAGCACTAAAACGACAGGCGGGGAGCTGTTTTTT
TRBJ2-1 - TRBV5-1 - CASSLGGLGNNEQFF TGCGCCAGCAGCTTGGGAGGGCTGGGGAACAATGAGCAGTTCTTC
TRBJ2-1 - TRBV19 - CASSIDGSSLAAIF TGTGCCAGTAGTATAGATGGGAGTTCGCTAGCTGCAATCTTC
TRBJ1-2 - TRBV6-2/TRBV6-3 TRBD1 CASSRGTGTYGYTF TGTGCCAGCAGTCGCGGGACAGGAACTTATGGCTACACCTTC
TRBJ2-3 - TRBV5-4 TRBD2 CASSFYSGGPTDTQYF TGTGCCAGCAGCTTTTATAGCGGGGGGCCTACAGATACGCAGTATTTT
TRBJ2-1 once TRBV30 - CAWTRAGSIYNEQFF TGTGCCTGGACCCGTGCGGGATCGATCTACAATGAGCAGTTCTTC
TRBJ2-7 once TRBV18 - CASSPRLANYEQYF TGTGCCAGCTCACCACGGCTAGCAAACTACGAGCAGTACTTC
TRBJ1-6 - TRBV6-1 TRBD1 CASSEVGAGQGNSPLHF TGTGCCAGCAGTGAAGTAGGGGCGGGACAGGGAAATTCACCCCTCCACTTT
TRBJ1-3 - TRBV6-4 - CASSPDRGNTIYF TGTGCCAGCAGCCCGGACAGAGGAAACACCATATATTTT
TRBJ1-5 once TRBV15 - CATSRDTSQPQHF TGTGCCACCAGCAGAGATACTTCCCAGCCCCAGCATTTT
TRBJ1-2 - TRBV11-2 TRBD1 CASSLGQDHYGYTF TGTGCCAGCAGCTTGGGACAGGACCACTATGGCTACACCTTC
TRBJ2-7 - TRBV5-1 - CASSQGWGPYEQYF TGCGCCAGCAGCCAGGGGTGGGGCCCCTACGAGCAGTACTTC
TRBJ2-5 once TRBV7-2 TRBD2 CASSSTGLAGVFQYF TGTGCCAGCAGCTCCACGGGACTAGCGGGAGTGTTCCAGTACTTC
TRBJ2-3 - TRBV29-1 - CSVGGEGTDTQYF TGCAGCGTTGGGGGTGAGGGAACAGATACGCAGTATTTT
TRBJ1-5 - TRBV3-1/TRBV3-2 - CASSQARNQPQHF TGTGCCAGCAGCCAAGCGCGGAATCAGCCCCAGCATTTT
TRBJ2-2 once TRBV7-3 TRBD2 CASSPRRLAGVTSPFDGELFF TGTGCCAGCAGCCCCCGGAGACTAGCGGGGGTAACCTCCCCTTTTGACGGGGAGCTGTTTTTT
TRBJ1-5 - TRBV2 TRBD1 CASRPDRAGNQPQHF TGTGCCAGCAGACCCGACAGGGCGGGCAATCAGCCCCAGCATTTT
TRBJ1-1 - TRBV5-1 TRBD1 CASETGAKPNTEAFF TGCGCCAGCGAGACAGGGGCGAAACCCAACACTGAAGCTTTCTTT
TRBJ1-5 - TRBV6-5 - CASRQVNNQPQHF TGTGCCAGCAGACAGGTAAACAATCAGCCCCAGCATTTT